The 6 T cell receptor beta chains below come from one sample, sequenced in a study of human thymus T cells. Clones were sequenced by immunoSEQ multiplex PCR, and TCRdb holds only the in-frame ones, with some missing. The repertoire has fewer than 90,000 clones, 90% to 98% of them found once; the top ten carry 0.031%. Corrective cardiac surgery supplied the resected thymus tissue. Sequencing used thymus tissue. The receptors shown here come from a boy in the first two years of life with a congenital heart defect but otherwise immunologically healthy.

The chain couples TRBV15 to TRBJ2-5, with D uncertain. The CDR3 runs 13 residues. Germline V gene data show CDR1 as LNHNV and CDR2 as YYDKDF (reference sequence). Between the trimmed V and J ends, which lost 1 base and 4 bases, there was a span of 7 bases. This CDR3 is CATSRVKGETQYF. Written as DNA, the CDR3 is TGTGCCACCAGCAGAGTGAAGGGAGAGACCCAGTACTTC.

Details on this clone: Lacking the conserved final phenylalanine or tryptophan, this CDR3 likely reflects a read error. J is TRBJ1-6 and V is TRBV10-3, with 7 bases aligning to TRBD1. The CDR3 covers 16 residues. The V and J ends lost 4 bases and 8 bases, in that order; junction bases with no gene match: 11. The germline V gene encodes CDR1 ENHRY and CDR2 SYGVKD. DNA of the CDR3: TGTGCCATCAGTGCCGAGACAGGGACGGCGGATTCACCCCTCCACTCT. Translated, it gives CAISAETGTADSPLHS.

J is TRBJ1-2 and V is TRBV10-3; TRBD1 might be the D (5 bases). Germline V lookup: CDR1 ENHRY, CDR2 SYGVKD. The CDR3 has 14 residues. V was shortened by 4 bases and J by 7 bases, with 16 bases between the two germline ends. CDR3 bases: TGTGCCATCAGTGTCCGGACCCAGGACACTGGCTACACCTTC. This gives the protein CAISVRTQDTGYTF.

This clone was observed once. The rearrangement joins TRBV14 to TRBJ2-7; D tentatively fits TRBD1 or TRBD2 (5 bases each). The V gene lost 0 bases and the J gene lost 2 bases, with 14 bases spanning the gap. There are 16 residues in the CDR3. Germline CDR1 SGHDN, CDR2 FVKESK. DNA for the CDR3: TGTGCCAGCAGCCAAGAAATGTGGGACGATCCCTACGAGCAGTACTTC. Its translation is CASSQEMWDDPYEQYF.

The V gene is TRBV5-1, the J gene TRBJ2-1, with 11 bases matching TRBD2. CDR1 is SGHRS and CDR2 is YFSETQ in the germline V gene. The CDR3 covers 19 residues. Trimming at V came to 0 bases and at J to 10 bases, leaving 18 bases not matched to a gene. The CDR3 nucleotides are TGCGCCAGCAGCTTGGGCGCTAGCGGGGGGCCGGCCATAAAGTCGGAGCAGTTCTTC. This sequence encodes CASSLGASGGPAIKSEQFF. Filled out from reference TRBV5-1 and TRBJ2-1, the complete variable domain reads KAGVTQTPRYLIKTRGQQVTLSCSPISGHRSVSWYQQTPGQGLQFLFEYFSETQRNKGNFPGRFSGRQFSNSRSEMNVSTLELGDSALYLCASSLGASGGPAIKSEQFFGPGTRLTVL.

The V and J genes are TRBV5-1 and TRBJ1-2; D might be TRBD1 (6 bases). The ends were cut back, 0 bases at V and 7 bases at J, with 22 bases in the middle. This CDR3 contains 17 residues. Germline CDR1 is SGHRS and CDR2 is YFSETQ. The CDR3 DNA reads as TGCGCCAGCAGCTTGGCAGGATGGGGTTCGGGGGCGCGTGGCTACACCTTC. Its translation is CASSLAGWGSGARGYTF.